This TCR beta chain was sequenced during a study of blood T cell repertoires in COVID-19. Across the study: Some COVID-19 samples were acute and others convalescent; all came from the United States, Italy and Spain. T cells, B-cell-depleted T cells, or PBMCs supplied cDNA or gDNA.

As handled by the study authors: The authors estimated nucleated cell counts from reference gene primer amplification. Clones were read by immunoSEQ multiplex PCR, and TCRdb kept only the in-frame ones, dropping some. The D gene and trimming were derived from the DNA, and the V and J assignments and clone size from that table. The table records 130,000 to 150,000 clones, approximately 81% of them present only once. CDR3 length equals 13 residues. V trimming: 8 bases; J trimming: 0 bases; junction bases outside the gene matches: 4. From germline, CDR1 is ENHRY and CDR2 SYGVKD. The V call is TRBV10-3, the J call TRBJ2-7, with 7 bases that match TRBD2. The sequenced sample was peripheral blood. The receptor was derived from a human donor in a cohort sampled during active COVID-19. CDR3 in DNA: TGTGCCATCCGCGGGGGACTCTCCTACGAGCAGTACTTC. Amino acids: CAIRGGLSYEQYF.